The rows below give T cell receptor beta chains drawn from one sample of a study of T cell clones after liver transplantation. The assay was immunoSEQ multiplex PCR, and TCRdb's table has in-frame clones only and misses some. The data show around 120,000 clones, with 90% seen just once and more than 0.8% held by the top ten. The sample in question was CD4+ T cells from blood, obtained 12 months after liver transplant. These TCRs come from a human patient who received a liver transplant. Among the T cells, some may be from the graft donor. The CDR3 runs from the conserved cysteine through the conserved F or W. The D gene is left open where the match is weak. Clone size is shown for a subset of rows, as once, few, many or a class of expanded clone.

TRBJ2-1 | once | TRBV9 | TRBD2 | CASSGGLLYNEQFF | TGTGCCAGCAGCGGGGGACTACTCTACAATGAGCAGTTCTTC
TRBJ2-5 | - | TRBV5-1 | TRBD1 | CASSSDRGETQYF | TGCGCCAGCAGTTCCGACAGGGGAGAGACCCAGTACTTC
TRBJ2-3 | - | TRBV18 | TRBD2 | CASSFTSGSTDTQYF | TGTGCCAGCTCATTCACTAGCGGAAGCACAGATACGCAGTATTTT
TRBJ1-2 | - | TRBV5-6 | - | CASSGRVFGYGYTF | TGTGCCAGCAGCGGAAGGGTATTCGGCTATGGCTACACCTTC
TRBJ1-3 | - | TRBV4-2 | - | CASNQDVTRSGNTIYF | TGTGCCAGCAACCAAGACGTAACCCGCTCTGGAAACACCATATATTTT
TRBJ2-1 | - | TRBV29-1 | TRBD2 | CAGGGARTYNEQFF | TGCGCGGGAGGGGGAGCTCGCACCTACAATGAGCAGTTCTTC
TRBJ2-3 | - | TRBV5-1 | - | CASSLGRVGTDTQYF | TGCGCCAGCAGCTTGGGCAGGGTGGGCACAGATACGCAGTATTTT
TRBJ2-1 | - | TRBV28 | - | CATQWLAINEQFF | TGTGCCACTCAATGGCTAGCGATCAATGAGCAGTTCTTC
TRBJ2-1 | - | TRBV29-1 | TRBD2 | CSVEVAGQFF | TGCAGCGTTGAAGTAGCGGGACAGTTCTTC
TRBJ2-2 | - | TRBV19 | - | CASRDNLGRVTGELFF | TGTGCCAGTAGAGACAATCTAGGCAGGGTTACCGGGGAGCTGTTTTTT
TRBJ2-3 | once | TRBV7-2 | - | CASSPRDWSTDTQYF | TGTGCCAGCAGCCCTAGGGACTGGAGCACAGATACGCAGTATTTT
TRBJ1-2 | - | TRBV7-8 | - | CASSLSEISRGGGYTF | TGTGCCAGCAGCTTAAGCGAAATCTCCAGGGGAGGAGGCTACACCTTC
TRBJ2-7 | - | TRBV5-1 | TRBD1 | CASSYAGTGEGEQYF | TGCGCCAGCAGCTACGCCGGGACAGGGGAAGGGGAGCAGTACTTC
TRBJ2-1 | - | TRBV2 | - | CASSEALRTAANEQFF | TGTGCCAGCAGTGAAGCGCTTCGGACAGCTGCAAATGAGCAGTTCTTC
TRBJ1-1 | - | TRBV5-1 | - | CASSLAEATEAFF | TGCGCCAGCAGCTTGGCGGAGGCCACTGAAGCTTTCTTT
TRBJ2-1 | - | TRBV11-3 | TRBD2 | CASSSLAGGGNEQFF | TGTGCCAGCAGCTCACTAGCGGGAGGTGGAAATGAGCAGTTCTTC
TRBJ2-7 | - | TRBV19 | - | CASSFVGPATWEQYF | TGTGCCAGTAGTTTTGTGGGACCAGCTACGTGGGAGCAGTACTTC
TRBJ2-3 | - | TRBV25-1 | TRBD2 | CASQNVGGRTDTQYF | TGTGCCAGCCAGAACGTGGGCGGGAGGACAGATACGCAGTATTTT
TRBJ2-3 | - | TRBV4-2 | TRBD1 | CASSHEDRAPYTQYF | TGTGCCAGCAGCCACGAGGACAGGGCACCTTATACGCAGTATTTT
TRBJ2-7 | - | TRBV5-4 | - | CASSLESSGEQYF | TGTGCCAGCAGCTTGGAGAGCTCGGGCGAGCAGTACTTC
TRBJ2-3 | - | TRBV5-1 | - | CASSLVLSTDTQYF | TGCGCCAGCAGCTTGGTACTAAGCACAGATACGCAGTATTTT
TRBJ1-1 | - | TRBV5-1 | - | CASSFNYGPEAFF | TGCGCCAGCAGCTTTAATTACGGCCCTGAAGCTTTCTTT
TRBJ1-1 | - | TRBV5-1 | TRBD1 | CASSLDAGGRMTEAFF | TGCGCCAGCAGCTTGGATGCAGGGGGCAGGATGACTGAAGCTTTCTTT
TRBJ2-3 | - | TRBV29-1 | TRBD2 | CSVVLAGGVFSTDTQYF | TGCAGCGTTGTACTAGCCGGGGGGGTCTTTAGCACAGATACGCAGTATTTT
TRBJ2-7 | - | TRBV6-5 | TRBD2 | CASRKRTSGYYEQYF | TGTGCCAGCAGGAAACGGACTAGCGGATACTACGAGCAGTACTTC
TRBJ2-7 | - | TRBV7-2 | - | CASSSGGGNEQYF | TGTGCCAGCAGCTCGGGCGGGGGCAACGAGCAGTACTTC
TRBJ2-3 | - | TRBV19 | - | CASSIRVRTDTQYF | TGTGCCAGTAGTATCAGGGTACGGACAGATACGCAGTATTTT
TRBJ2-3 | once | TRBV7-2 | TRBD2 | CASSLTSGRGADTQYF | TGTGCCAGCAGCTTGACTAGCGGGAGGGGGGCAGATACGCAGTATTTT
TRBJ2-7 | - | TRBV19 | - | CASSTGNPLQQYF | TGTGCCAGTAGTACCGGCAACCCCTTGCAGCAGTACTTC